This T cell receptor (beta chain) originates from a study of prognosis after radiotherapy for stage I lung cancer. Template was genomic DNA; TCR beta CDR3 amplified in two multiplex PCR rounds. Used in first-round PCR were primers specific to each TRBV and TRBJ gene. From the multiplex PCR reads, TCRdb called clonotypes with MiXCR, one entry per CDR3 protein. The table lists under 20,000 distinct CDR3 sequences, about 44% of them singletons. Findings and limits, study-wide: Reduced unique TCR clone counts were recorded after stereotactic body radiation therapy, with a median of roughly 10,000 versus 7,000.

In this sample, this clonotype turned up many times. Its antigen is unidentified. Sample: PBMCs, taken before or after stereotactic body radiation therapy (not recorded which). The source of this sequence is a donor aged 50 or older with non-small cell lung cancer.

The CDR3 sequence: CASSPPSQGSNTEAFF. The CDR3 region has the DNA TGTGCCAGCTCACCACCATCACAGGGCAGTAACACTGAAGCTTTCTTT. The chain links TRBV18 to TRBJ1-1, with a possible D match to TRBD1 (6 bases). The CDR3 has 16 residues. Germline V lookup: CDR1 KGHSH, CDR2 LQKENI. Deletions cut 0 bases from V and 2 bases from J, with 13 bases between.